A selection of T cell receptor beta chains follows, all from one sample in a study of cytomegalovirus exposure and HLA in healthy donors. Method: immunoSEQ multiplex PCR; TCRdb's copy keeps in-frame clones and lacks some. Among more than 95,000 clones, less than 80% were seen once, and the ten largest hold around 9.7%. The sequenced material came from PBMCs. These receptors came from a woman aged 40 to 55 in good health and CMV-seropositive. Both conserved end residues are part of each CDR3. A D gene is named only where the DNA matches it firmly. The size entry is marked missing in some rows and otherwise reads once, few, many or a size class.

d_call j_call clone_size v_call cdr3_nt cdr3_aa
TRBD1 TRBJ1-1 . TRBV28 TGTGCCAGCAGTTTCGGGACAGGCCGTACAGCTTTCTTT CASSFGTGRTAFF
. TRBJ2-1 . TRBV7-6 TGTGCCAGCAGCTTAGTCGTCGGTCCGAGCGAGCAGTTCTTC CASSLVVGPSEQFF
. TRBJ1-2 . TRBV30 TGTGCCGTCGGGGGGGTGGAGGGCTATGGCTACACCTTC CAVGGVEGYGYTF
. TRBJ2-1 . TRBV4-1 TGCGCCAGCAGCCAAGAAGCGCGTTTAACCTACAATGAGCAGTTCTTC CASSQEARLTYNEQFF
TRBD2 TRBJ2-3 few TRBV7-9 TGTGCCAGCAGCTTGTCACTAGCGGGAGGGAGCACAGATACGCAGTATTTT CASSLSLAGGSTDTQYF
. TRBJ2-7 . TRBV30 TGTGCCTGGAGTGTACGGAGGCTCATCTCCTACGAGCAGTACTTC CAWSVRRLISYEQYF
. TRBJ2-2 . TRBV5-1 TGCGCCAGCAGCCCCTTGGGAGTCCAGGCCACCGGGGAGCTGTTTTTT CASSPLGVQATGELFF
TRBD2 TRBJ2-1 once TRBV18 TGTGCCAGCTCACACCTAGCGGGAGGGGAGTACAATGAGCAGTTCTTC CASSHLAGGEYNEQFF
. TRBJ2-1 . TRBV7-2 TGTGCCAGCAGCTTAGCCGGGACTTGGTCCTACAATGAGCAGTTCTTC CASSLAGTWSYNEQFF
. TRBJ2-7 . TRBV29-1 TGCAGCGTTGTTTTCGGGGATACCTACGAGCAGTACTTC CSVVFGDTYEQYF
. TRBJ1-2 . TRBV2 TGTGCCAGCAGTGGTCCGGGGGGCACAGGGTATGGCTACACCTTC CASSGPGGTGYGYTF
. TRBJ1-1 few TRBV19 TGTGCCAGCAAGGGTTCCGGGACACTGAACACTGAAGCTTTCTTT CASKGSGTLNTEAFF
. TRBJ2-1 . TRBV4-1 TGCGCCACCTCGACAAGCGGCTACCGGAATGAGCAGTTCTTC CATSTSGYRNEQFF
TRBD2 TRBJ2-1 few TRBV27 TGTGCCAGCAGGCCGTTCGGGTCTAGCGGGAATGAGCAGTTCTTC CASRPFGSSGNEQFF
TRBD2 TRBJ2-1 . TRBV7-8 TGTGCCAGCAGCTTACCTAATGGACTAGCGGGAGGACGGCCTTCCTACAATGAGCAGTTCTTC CASSLPNGLAGGRPSYNEQFF
. TRBJ2-5 . TRBV10-3 TGTGCCATCAGTGAGTCGAACGGGGTTTACCAAGAGACCCAGTACTTC CAISESNGVYQETQYF
. TRBJ2-6 . TRBV2 TGTGCCAACTTTGGGGCTACCGCCTCTGGGGCCAACGTCCTGACTTTC CANFGATASGANVLTF
TRBD1 TRBJ1-3 . TRBV7-9 TGTTCCAGCAGCCCTCCCCCGTCGACACAGGGGGCCGGAAACACCATATATTTT CSSSPPPSTQGAGNTIYF
TRBD2 TRBJ2-7 . TRBV5-1 TGCGCCAGCAGCAAGGGGACTAGCGGAACGTCCTACGAGCAGTACTTC CASSKGTSGTSYEQYF
. TRBJ2-3 . TRBV7-6 TGTGCCAGCAGCTTCGTAGCTTACGCCACAGATACGCAGTATTTT CASSFVAYATDTQYF
. TRBJ2-1 . TRBV7-9 TGTGCCAGCAGCTTAGTAGACAGGGTAGCGGGAAGCTCCTACAATGAGCAGTTCTTC CASSLVDRVAGSSYNEQFF
. TRBJ2-1 . TRBV9 TGTGCCAGCAGCGGGGGGGGCGGGAGTGATGAGCAGTTCTTC CASSGGGGSDEQFF
TRBD2 TRBJ2-1 . TRBV7-8 TGTGCCAGCAGCTTAGAACGTGGGGGCCTAGCGGGAGTAACGGAGCAGTTCTTC CASSLERGGLAGVTEQFF
. TRBJ2-3 few TRBV11-2 TGTGCCAGCAGCTTCCTCACAGATACGCAGTATTTT CASSFLTDTQYF
TRBD2 TRBJ2-1 . TRBV11-3 TGTGCCAGCAGCCTCAACACTCCCCTAGCGGGAGGCCACAATGAGCAGTTCTTC CASSLNTPLAGGHNEQFF
. TRBJ1-5 . TRBV4-2 TGTGCCAGCAGCCAAGATCTTACGGAGATATTCAATCAGCCCCAGCATTTT CASSQDLTEIFNQPQHF
TRBD2 TRBJ2-7 . TRBV27 TGTGCCAGCAGTCTAGCGGGAGAATACGAGCAGTACTTC CASSLAGEYEQYF
. TRBJ2-7 . TRBV9 TGTGCCAGCAGCGTTCGACTTAGCTCCTACGAGCAGTACTTC CASSVRLSSYEQYF
TRBD1 TRBJ1-2 . TRBV4-3 TGCGCCAGCAGCCAAGCGACGGGTCCCGGGACAGGCAATGGCTACACCTTC CASSQATGPGTGNGYTF
. TRBJ2-2 . TRBV7-3 TGTGCCAGCAGTTTAGACGGGAGAAACACCGGGGAGCTGTTTTTT CASSLDGRNTGELFF
. TRBJ1-2 . TRBV6-5 TGTGCCAGCAGCCGCTCTAGGTACTCTAACTATGGCTACACCTTC CASSRSRYSNYGYTF
. TRBJ1-1 few TRBV10-3 TGTGCCATGACAGATCAAATGAACACTGAAGCTTTCTTT CAMTDQMNTEAFF
TRBD2 TRBJ2-1 . TRBV14 TGTGCCAGCAGCCCCGGACTAGCGGGAGTAGGTGAGCAGTTCTTC CASSPGLAGVGEQFF